Listed here are 11 T cell receptor beta chains from one sample, sequenced in a study of regulatory T cells in long-lasting Graves disease. Time point reported: persistent/refractory GD, antithyroid drugs over 5 years with positive TRAb. RNA extracted from PBMCs served as the sequencing template. With iRepertoire HTBI primers and Arm-PCR of CDR3 regions, TCR beta libraries were built. TCRdb reprocessed the multiplex PCR reads with MiXCR, giving one entry per CDR3 protein. The data contain 300,000 or so distinct CDR3 sequences, 15% to 20% of them singletons. The sample was peripheral blood mononuclear cells (PBMCs), taken when the disease was refractory, from a patient treated with antithyroid drugs. All receptors derive from a female donor with Graves disease.

This chain uses TRBV7-9 with TRBJ2-7, with 10 bases identical to TRBD1. Trimming took 6 bases from V and 0 from J; bases not matched to a gene: 5. This CDR3 spans 15 amino acids. Germline values: CDR1 SEHNR, CDR2 FQNEAQ (reference sequence). CDR3 sequence (DNA): TGTGCCAGCAGAGGACAGGGGGTTAGCTCCTACGAGCAGTACTTC. Protein: CASRGQGVSSYEQYF. The entire variable domain, with the rest obtained from reference TRBV7-9 and TRBJ2-7, is as follows: DTGVSQNPRHKITKRGQNVTFRCDPISEHNRLYWYRQTLGQGPEFLTYFQNEAQLEKSRLLSDRFSAERPKGSFSTLEIQRTEQGDSAMYLCASRGQGVSSYEQYFGPGTRLTVT.

In this sample, this clonotype turned up many times. CDR3 sequence reads: CASSYPPGVAGSRQYF. The CDR3 coding sequence is TGTGCCAGCAGCTACCCCCCGGGGGTAGCGGGGTCCCGCCAGTACTTC. This rearrangement joins TRBV7-2 to TRBJ2-5; 8 bases map to TRBD2. In germline, CDR1 is SGHTA, CDR2 FQGNSA. This CDR3 has 16 residues. Trimming took 4 bases from V and 10 from J; bases not matched to a gene: 17.

This clonotype was seen ten or more times. The J gene is TRBJ2-2, the V gene TRBV12-3 or TRBV12-4; D is unresolved. The V and J ends lost 6 bases and 7 bases respectively, with 6 bases between them. The CDR3 consists of 11 residues. The CDR3 DNA reads as TGTGCCAGCAGCTCTGGCGGGGAGCTGTTTTTT. It translates to CASSSGGELFF.

This sequence joins TRBV14 and TRBJ2-2; D unresolved. V was clipped by 9 bases and J by 5 bases, with 22 bases between them. The CDR3 loop spans 16 amino acids. CDR1 and CDR2 from the germline V gene are SGHDN and FVKESK. CDR3 in DNA: TGTGCCAGGGATAAGTTCAGCCCCCACGGGACCGGGGAGCTGTTTTTT. It codes for CARDKFSPHGTGELFF.

The gene calls are TRBV12-3 or TRBV12-4 and TRBJ2-3; the D call may be TRBD1 or TRBD2 (5 bases each). Deletions cut 7 bases from V and 4 bases from J, with 12 bases between. The CDR3 extends over 13 amino acids. The CDR3: CASTEGPPDTQYF. The CDR3 DNA reads TGTGCCAGCACCGAGGGGCCACCAGATACGCAGTATTTT.

The chain employs TRBV20-1 and TRBJ2-7; 10 nucleotides align to TRBD1. Germline V gene sequence: CDR1 DFQATT, CDR2 SNEGSKA (reference sequence). The CDR3 length is 13 residues. V trimming: 6 bases; J trimming: 3 bases; junction bases outside the gene matches: 5. CDR3 loop: CSATRTGGYEQYF. In DNA, the CDR3 is TGCAGTGCGACCAGGACAGGGGGCTACGAGCAGTACTTC.

Note on this clonotype: With only one base between it and a far larger clone, this is likely a read error. V and J are TRBV7-2 and TRBJ2-7; 7 nucleotides match TRBD1. The CDR3 is 16 residues long. Germline assignment: CDR1 SGHTA and CDR2 FQGNSA. Here the CDR3 DNA reads TGTGCCAGCAGCTTAGTCCCCGGGACAGACTCCTACGAGCAGCACTTC. Translated, it gives CASSLVPGTDSYEQHF. Using reference TRBV7-2 and TRBJ2-7 for the parts outside the CDR3, the full variable domain is GAGVSQSPSNKVTEKGKDVELRCDPISGHTALYWYRQSLGQGLEFLIYFQGNSAPDKSGLPSDRFSAERTGGSVSTLTIQRTQQEDSAVYLCASSLVPGTDSYEQHFGPGTRLTVT.

This clonotype was detected a few times. This chain joins TRBV2 and TRBJ2-2; D is uncertain. CDR1 and CDR2 from the germline V gene are SNHLY and FYNNEI. The CDR3 runs 14 residues. With 1 base removed from V and 8 bases from J, the gap between germline ends came to 11 bases. The CDR3 bases are TGTGCCAGCAGTGAAGTCGGCGATTCTGGGGAGCTGTTTTTT. It translates to CASSEVGDSGELFF.

This clonotype showed up many times. The chain links TRBV28 to TRBJ2-7; 7 bases are shared with TRBD2. CDR1 and CDR2 (germline): MDHEN, SYDVKM. This CDR3 has 15 amino acids. J lost 3 bases, V lost 4 bases, and 9 bases had no gene match. The CDR3 DNA reads as TGTGCCAGCAGTTCCCTCCTGGGGGGGTACTACGAGCAGTACTTC. It is translated as CASSSLLGGYYEQYF.

V and J are TRBV6-2 or TRBV6-3 and TRBJ2-2; weak D call: TRBD2 (7 bases). Trimming took off 6 bases at V and 4 bases at J, with 18 bases between the two ends. Per the germline V gene, CDR1 is MNHEY and CDR2 is SVGEGT. This CDR3 contains 16 residues. CDR3 bases: TGTGCCAGCAGAGGAGGGGGGGGCTGGACCACCGGGGAGCTGTTTTTT. It translates to CASRGGGGWTTGELFF.

The J gene is TRBJ2-7, the V gene TRBV18; D remains ambiguous. CDR1 is KGHSH, CDR2 LQKENI, per germline. The CDR3 runs 16 residues. The V end lost 3 bases, the J end lost 0 bases, and 15 bases lay between the germline ends. The CDR3 loop is CASSPTPGLSSYEQYF. For the CDR3, the DNA is TGTGCCAGCTCACCCACTCCGGGCCTTTCCTCCTACGAGCAGTACTTC.